The T cell receptor beta chain described here comes from a study of shared clonotypes between healthy human individuals. On the study more broadly: Donors, aged 18 to 49, were a couple of women and a few men. The study used three CD4 naive, three CD4 memory, two CD8 naive and one CD8 memory plate per donor. Overall study findings and caveats: Larger estimated richness was generally recorded for naive subsets relative to memory subsets. Although depth was large, rarefaction showed that sequencing of the sorted subsets was incomplete.

V trimming: 5 bases; J trimming: 6 bases; junction bases outside the gene matches: 10. CDR1 is LNHDA, CDR2 SQIVND, per germline (reference sequence). The CDR3 is 15 residues long. Data came from immunoSEQ multiplex PCR; TCRdb stores just in-frame clones and leaves some out. The sample lists a few million clones, roughly 95% occurring once. Notes on this clone: What it recognizes is unknown.

Sequencing input: naive CD4+ T cells sorted from blood. The sample's subset: CD45RA+ positively selected. The TCR sequence derives from a man aged 18 to 29 in good health. The rearrangement links TRBV19 to TRBJ1-5, with 7 bases that match TRBD1. CDR3: CASSLTGTPGQPQHF. In nucleotides, the CDR3 is TGTGCCAGTAGTCTGACAGGGACCCCGGGTCAGCCCCAGCATTTT.